These 11 T cell receptor beta chains came from one sample sequenced in a study of immune evolution from preneoplasia to lung adenocarcinoma. Here immunoSEQ multiplex PCR was the method, and the copy in TCRdb shows in-frame clones only, minus some. Counted here are fewer than 8,000 clones, 83% occurring once; the ten biggest clones make up under 3%. Sample: FFPE minimally invasive lung adenocarcinoma tissue. The receptors come from a person between 70 and 80 years old with lung adenocarcinoma.

The chain uses TRBV9 and TRBJ1-4; maybe TRBD1 (5 bases). Germline V gene data show CDR1 as SGDLS and CDR2 as YYNGEE. Trimming pared 0 bases from V and 4 bases from J, leaving 10 bases between. The CDR3 extends over 15 amino acids. The CDR3 region is CASSVGGRRNEKLFF. The DNA for the CDR3 is TGTGCCAGCAGCGTAGGGGGACGGCGTAATGAAAAACTGTTTTTT.

This chain connects TRBV27 to TRBJ2-7; 8 bases align to TRBD1. This CDR3 contains 13 residues. V dropped 2 bases and J dropped 5; count of bases not matched to a gene: 2. The V gene's germline CDR1 is MNHEY and CDR2 SMNVEV (reference sequence). DNA of the CDR3: TGTGCCAGCAGTTTAACAGGGGGGCACGAGCAGTACTTC. It yields the protein CASSLTGGHEQYF.

This clone was detected only once. The chain carries TRBV30 and TRBJ2-2; 7 bases line up with TRBD2. The CDR3 has 15 amino acids. Unmatched junction bases numbered 6, after V lost 0 bases and J lost 5 bases. Germline V gives CDR1 GTSNPN, CDR2 SVGIG (reference sequence). The chain's CDR3 is CAWSVAGGLTGELFF. The CDR3 nucleotides read TGTGCCTGGAGTGTGGCCGGGGGGTTGACCGGGGAGCTGTTTTTT. Supplemented by reference TRBV30 and TRBJ2-2, the full variable domain reads SQTIHQWPATLVQPVGSPLSLECTVEGTSNPNLYWYRQAAGRGLQLLFYSVGIGQISSEVPQNLSASRPQDRQFILSSKKLLLSDSGFYLCAWSVAGGLTGELFFGEGSRLTVL.

The chain uses TRBV19 and TRBJ1-2; 8 bases fit TRBD1. Unmatched junction bases numbered 13, after V lost 7 bases and J lost 6 bases. CDR1 LNHDA and CDR2 SQIVND come from the germline V gene (reference sequence). This CDR3 comprises 15 residues. CDR3 DNA: TGTGCCAGTATCCCCGGGACAGGATACCAGCATGGCTACACCTTC. Its protein is CASIPGTGYQHGYTF.

The chain recombines TRBV7-2 with TRBJ1-6; D is unresolved. With 5 bases removed from V and 0 bases from J, the gap between germline ends came to 11 bases. From germline, CDR1 is SGHTA and CDR2 FQGNSA. The CDR3 has 16 residues. In nucleotides, the CDR3 is TGTGCCAGCAGCCCAAGACGGAGCTCCTATAATTCACCCCTCCACTTT. This codes for CASSPRRSSYNSPLHF.

This chain links TRBV5-6 with TRBJ2-5; possibly TRBD1 for D (6 bases). The V end was cut by 0 bases, the J end by 5 bases, with 17 bases between. The germline V gene has CDR1 SGHDT and CDR2 YYEEEE. The CDR3 spans 16 residues. The CDR3 loop is CASSLETRGVKETQYF. The CDR3 nucleotides are TGTGCCAGCAGCTTGGAGACCAGGGGAGTGAAGGAGACCCAGTACTTC.

The V gene is TRBV7-2, the J gene TRBJ1-2, with 9 bases matching TRBD1. The germline CDR1 and CDR2 sequences are SGHTA and FQGNSA. The length of the CDR3 is 15 residues. Unmatched junction bases numbered 8, after V lost 5 bases and J lost 4 bases. The CDR3 sequence: CASSIRDRDSYGYTF. In nucleotides, the CDR3 is TGTGCCAGCAGCATCCGGGACAGGGATAGCTATGGCTACACCTTC.

The CDR3 nucleotides read TGTGCCAGCAGTTTGAGGCGACCCGGGGAGCTGTTTTTT. Translation: CASSLRRPGELFF. The V gene is TRBV27, the J gene TRBJ2-2, with D unclear. Germline lookup yields CDR1 MNHEY and CDR2 SMNVEV (reference sequence). The CDR3 contains 13 residues. V lost 3 bases and J lost 6, with 8 bases in between.

The rearrangement joins TRBV4-1 to TRBJ2-5; tentative D call: TRBD2 (5 bases). The CDR3 consists of 13 residues. Germline CDR1 and CDR2: MGHRA and YSYEKL. V lost 1 base and J 7 bases, leaving 10 bases between the germline ends. This CDR3 is CASSQAGVGTQYF. As DNA, the CDR3 is TGCGCCAGCAGCCAAGCCGGGGTGGGGACCCAGTACTTC.

This chain uses TRBV7-8 with TRBJ1-1, with TRBD1 identical over 9 bases. Losses at the gene ends were 5 bases for V and 0 bases for J; bases not matched to a gene: 10. The CDR3 covers 17 residues. CDR1 SGHVS and CDR2 FQNEAQ come from the germline V gene. The CDR3 nucleotides are TGTGCCAGCAGCATTTCGGGACAGGGCGGGATGAACACTGAAGCTTTCTTT. It translates to CASSISGQGGMNTEAFF. The variable domain in full, with the rest retrieved from reference TRBV7-8 and TRBJ1-1, is GAGVSQSPRYKVAKRGQDVALRCDPISGHVSLFWYQQALGQGPEFLTYFQNEAQLDKSGLPSDRFFAERPEGSVSTLKIQRTQQEDSAVYLCASSISGQGGMNTEAFFGQGTRLTVV.

The chain has TRBV15 and TRBJ1-2, with 8 bases that match TRBD1. This CDR3 is 13 amino acids long. The J segment lost 8 bases and the V segment lost 5 bases, leaving 7 bases of the junction unmatched. Looked up from germline, CDR1 is LNHNV and CDR2 is YYDKDF (reference sequence). The CDR3 nucleotides are TGTGCCACCAGCTCTCGGACAGGGTCCGGCTACACCTTC. Its translation is CATSSRTGSGYTF.